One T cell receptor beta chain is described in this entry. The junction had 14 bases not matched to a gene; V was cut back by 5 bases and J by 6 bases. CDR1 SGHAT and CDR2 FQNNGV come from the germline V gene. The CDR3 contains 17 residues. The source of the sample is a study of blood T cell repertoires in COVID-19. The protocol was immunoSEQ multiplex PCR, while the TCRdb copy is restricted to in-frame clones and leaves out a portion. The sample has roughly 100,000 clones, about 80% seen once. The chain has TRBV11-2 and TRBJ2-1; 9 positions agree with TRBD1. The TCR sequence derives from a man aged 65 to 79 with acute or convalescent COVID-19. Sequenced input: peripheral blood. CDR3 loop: CASSRRIAQGAFNEQFF. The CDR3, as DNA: TGTGCCAGCAGCCGACGCATCGCACAGGGGGCTTTCAATGAGCAGTTCTTC.